Presented here are 25 T cell receptor beta chains from one specimen sequenced in a study of beta chain features in type 1 diabetes. As every portion of the isolated RNA was reverse transcribed, the sequencing read expressed TCRB transcripts. Repertoires were generated with immunoSEQ multiplex PCR, while TCRdb's copy carries only in-frame clones and drops some. The repertoire has more than 20,000 clones, approximately 70% of them found once; the top ten carry about 2.2%. The source material was Tregs from blood. The origin of the receptors is a woman in her forties in good health.

The chain has TRBV6-5 and TRBJ2-3; TRBD2 might be the D (6 bases). The CDR3 runs to 14 residues. V lost 2 bases and J lost 5, with 11 bases in between. The germline gives CDR1 MNHEY, CDR2 SVGAGI. CDR3 in DNA: TGTGCCAGCAGTTACCTAGCGATTCGAGATACGCAGTATTTT. Translation gives CASSYLAIRDTQYF.

This clone was detected a few times. This chain connects TRBV10-3 to TRBJ1-2, with D possibly TRBD1 on 6 matching bases. Trimming took 7 bases from V and 4 from J, leaving 16 bases between them. The germline V gene encodes CDR1 ENHRY and CDR2 SYGVKD. This CDR3 spans 14 amino acids. CDR3 bases: TGTGCCATCAACCAGGGTGCGGGGGCCTATGGCTACACCTTC. Residues: CAINQGAGAYGYTF.

The CDR3 DNA sequence: TGTGCCAGCAGCGTAGGGACTAGAGGTCAGGAGACCCAGTACTTC. Amino acid sequence: CASSVGTRGQETQYF. The rearrangement uses TRBV9 and TRBJ2-5; 7 nucleotides match TRBD2. CDR1 is SGDLS, CDR2 YYNGEE, per germline. V was clipped by 0 bases and J by 5 bases; unmatched bases: 7. This CDR3 has 15 amino acids.

A few counts support this clone. This chain uses TRBV7-2 with TRBJ2-1; 8 bases align to TRBD2. This CDR3 comprises 16 residues. The J segment lost 4 bases and the V segment lost 2 bases, leaving 7 bases of the junction unmatched. CDR1 and CDR2 (germline): SGHTA, FQGNSA. This CDR3 is CASSLSSGGDYNEQFF. CDR3 DNA sequence: TGTGCCAGCAGCTTATCTTCGGGGGGGGATTACAATGAGCAGTTCTTC.

The chain employs TRBV19 and TRBJ2-7; 8 bases fit TRBD1. Looked up from germline, CDR1 is LNHDA and CDR2 is SQIVND (reference sequence). V gave up 5 bases and J gave up 3 bases; unmatched junction bases: 9. This CDR3 has 15 amino acids. For the CDR3, the DNA is TGTGCCAGTAGTCCAGGGACAGGAACCTTCTACGAGCAGTACTTC. Its translation: CASSPGTGTFYEQYF.

This clone was observed a few times. J is TRBJ1-1 and V is TRBV4-1; TRBD1 matches 9 bases. Per the germline V gene, CDR1 is MGHRA and CDR2 is YSYEKL. The CDR3 runs 16 residues. V lost 2 bases, J lost 3 bases, and 7 bases stayed unmatched. DNA for the CDR3: TGCGCCAGCAGCCAACCCTACAGGGGGCGTTACACTGAAGCTTTCTTT. Its translation is CASSQPYRGRYTEAFF.

The gene calls are TRBV6-1 and TRBJ2-3; tentatively, D is TRBD1 (6 bases). V lost 11 bases to trimming and J lost 0 bases, with 18 bases between them. Germline lookup yields CDR1 MNHNS and CDR2 SASEGT. The CDR3 covers 15 residues. The CDR3 reads CASRTVASSTDTQYF. DNA for the CDR3: TGTGCCTCAAGGACAGTTGCTTCTAGCACAGATACGCAGTATTTT.

The rearrangement joins TRBV6-6 to TRBJ2-6, with D perhaps TRBD2 (5 bases). Germline CDR1 and CDR2: MNHNY and SVGAGI (reference sequence). The CDR3 covers 11 residues. Deletions cut 5 bases from V and 16 bases from J, with 12 bases between. The CDR3 sequence is CASSPAGVLTF. The CDR3 DNA reads TGTGCCAGCAGTCCGGCCGGGGTGCTGACTTTC.

This clone turned up a few times. J is TRBJ2-5 and V is TRBV6-1; 8 nucleotides align to TRBD1. The CDR3 covers 13 residues. Unmatched junction bases numbered 7, after V lost 8 bases and J lost 5 bases. Germline assignment: CDR1 MNHNS and CDR2 SASEGT. The CDR3 DNA is TGTGCCAGCCGGAACAGGGGGGCTGAGACCCAGTACTTC. It encodes CASRNRGAETQYF.

A note on this clone: Compared with germline, one end of the junction differs, possibly owing to a read error. V and J are TRBV7-9 and TRBJ2-1, with 9 nucleotides matching TRBD1. The CDR3 runs 14 residues. Per germline, CDR1 SEHNR and CDR2 FQNEAQ (reference sequence). CDR3 in DNA: TGTACCAGCAGCACAGGACAGGGGTTCGATGAGCAGTTCTTC. It is translated as CTSSTGQGFDEQFF.

V gene TRBV7-2 combines with J gene TRBJ1-2; D may be TRBD1 (5 bases). Trimming left V 2 bases short and J 4 bases short, with 11 bases between. Germline CDR1 SGHTA, CDR2 FQGNSA. The CDR3 extends over 14 amino acids. DNA for the CDR3: TGTGCCAGCAGCTTATCAGGGCTAGGCTATGGCTACACCTTC. This encodes CASSLSGLGYGYTF.

The V and J genes are TRBV5-4 and TRBJ2-5; 10 bases match TRBD2. This CDR3 has 15 amino acids. The ends lost 2 bases at V and 4 bases at J; junction bases unmatched: 5. CDR1 SGHNT and CDR2 YYREEE come from the germline V gene (reference sequence). Written as DNA, the CDR3 is TGTGCCAGCAGCTTTAGCGGGGGGAGAGGAGAGACCCAGTACTTC. This encodes CASSFSGGRGETQYF.

The genes are TRBV7-9 and TRBJ1-5, with D perhaps TRBD1 (6 bases). The CDR3 has 16 amino acids. Trimming pared 6 bases from V and 0 bases from J, leaving 15 bases between. Germline CDR1 reads SEHNR; CDR2 reads FQNEAQ (reference sequence). This CDR3 reads CASSSTEGHSNQPQHF. CDR3 DNA: TGTGCCAGCAGTTCTACTGAGGGACATAGCAATCAGCCCCAGCATTTT.

The CDR3 protein is CASRQTGASEKLFF. CDR3 nucleotide sequence: TGTGCCAGCAGACAGACAGGGGCCAGTGAAAAACTGTTTTTT. The chain links TRBV11-2 to TRBJ1-4, with 8 nucleotides matching TRBD1. Trimming took 6 bases from V and 7 from J; bases not matched to a gene: 7. This CDR3 contains 14 residues. Germline V CDR1 and CDR2: SGHAT, FQNNGV.

This chain joins TRBV7-9 and TRBJ2-5; D possibly corresponds to TRBD2 (6 bases). Trimming removed 8 bases at V and 2 bases at J, with 12 bases between. The CDR3 has 13 residues. Germline assignment: CDR1 SEHNR and CDR2 FQNEAQ (reference sequence). Written as DNA, the CDR3 is TGTGCCAGCTTAGCGGCGAATCAAGAGACCCAGTACTTC. It translates to CASLAANQETQYF.

The rearrangement links TRBV2 to TRBJ1-3; the D gene is possibly TRBD1 (6 bases). Trimming cost V 6 bases and J 4 bases, with 19 bases left between them. Germline V gene sequence: CDR1 SNHLY, CDR2 FYNNEI. The CDR3 length is 16 residues. The CDR3 coding sequence is TGTGCCAGCAGCGTGCACGGGACACCCAAGGGAAACACCATATATTTT. Translation: CASSVHGTPKGNTIYF. Filled out from reference TRBV2 and TRBJ1-3, the complete variable domain reads EPEVTQTPSHQVTQMGQEVILRCVPISNHLYFYWYRQILGQKVEFLVSFYNNEISEKSEIFDDQFSVERPDGSNFTLKIRSTKLEDSAMYFCASSVHGTPKGNTIYFGEGSWLTVV.

J is TRBJ1-2 and V is TRBV5-6; 10 nucleotides line up with TRBD1. CDR1 SGHDT and CDR2 YYEEEE come from the germline V gene. The J segment lost 2 bases and the V segment lost 4 bases, leaving 8 bases of the junction unmatched. The length of the CDR3 is 16 residues. The CDR3 region is CASSPSGTGANYGYTF. CDR3 nucleotides: TGTGCCAGCAGCCCGTCCGGGACAGGGGCAAACTATGGCTACACCTTC.

This clone was seen a few times. The V gene is TRBV7-9, the J gene TRBJ2-1; D is unclear. The V and J ends lost 4 bases and 7 bases respectively, with 14 bases between them. CDR3 length: 14 residues. Germline V lookup: CDR1 SEHNR, CDR2 FQNEAQ (reference sequence). The CDR3 protein is CASSSSAVRNEQFF. For the CDR3, the DNA is TGTGCCAGCAGCTCCAGTGCGGTTCGGAATGAGCAGTTCTTC.

This chain uses TRBV6-6 with TRBJ2-7; D not resolved. CDR3 length equals 13 residues. Germline CDR1 is MNHNY and CDR2 is SVGAGI (reference sequence). Trimming stripped 0 bases from V and 3 bases from J, with 6 bases between. The chain's CDR3 is CASSYSIDYEQYF. The CDR3 region has the DNA TGTGCCAGCAGTTACTCGATAGACTACGAGCAGTACTTC.

This chain connects TRBV2 to TRBJ1-1; TRBD1 aligns across 11 bases. The CDR3 runs 14 residues. Trimming cost V 11 bases and J 4 bases; bases outside gene matches: 9. CDR1 SNHLY and CDR2 FYNNEI come from the germline V gene. The CDR3 here is CAEVGQGALTEAFF. The CDR3 DNA reads TGTGCCGAAGTAGGACAGGGGGCGCTCACTGAAGCTTTCTTT.

The chain carries TRBV5-1 and TRBJ2-3; D remains ambiguous. CDR3 length: 13 residues. The germline V and J ends were trimmed by 2 bases and 6 bases, with 10 bases remaining between them. Germline CDR1 and CDR2: SGHRS and YFSETQ. The CDR3 spells CASSFISVDTQYF. The CDR3, as DNA: TGCGCCAGCAGCTTTATCAGCGTGGATACGCAGTATTTT.

The DNA for the CDR3 is TGTGCCAGCAGCTTAGACAGGGGTCTCTACGAGCAGTACTTC. Amino acid sequence: CASSLDRGLYEQYF. V gene TRBV5-5 combines with J gene TRBJ2-7, with 8 positions matching TRBD1. The germline gives CDR1 SGHKS, CDR2 YYEKEE (reference sequence). This CDR3 has 14 amino acids. V gave up 2 bases and J gave up 3 bases; unmatched junction bases: 4.

J is TRBJ2-2 and V is TRBV6-6; D gene uncertain. The V gene lost 2 bases and the J gene lost 3 bases, with 4 bases spanning the gap. Germline values: CDR1 MNHNY, CDR2 SVGAGI (reference sequence). The CDR3 contains 13 residues. The CDR3 nucleotides are TGTGCCAGCAGTTACGTAGACACCGGGGAGCTGTTTTTT. Amino acids: CASSYVDTGELFF.

This clone has just a few counts. The genes are TRBV5-1 and TRBJ2-7; 8 bases map to TRBD1. CDR1 and CDR2 (germline): SGHRS, YFSETQ. With V trimmed by 4 bases and J by 5 bases, 8 bases remained unmatched. The CDR3 loop spans 14 amino acids. DNA for the CDR3: TGCGCCAGCAGCATTGGACAGGGCGCAGACGAGCAGTACTTC. Its protein product is CASSIGQGADEQYF.

V is TRBV20-1 and J is TRBJ2-3, with D hard to call. Trimming left V 4 bases short and J 2 bases short, with 4 bases between. CDR1 and CDR2 from the germline V gene are DFQATT and SNEGSKA (reference sequence). CDR3 length: 11 residues. Here the CDR3 DNA reads TGCAGTGCTACAAACACAGATACGCAGTATTTT. Amino acid sequence: CSATNTDTQYF.